What follows are 24 T cell receptor beta chains derived from one specimen sequenced in a study of graft-versus-host responses after intestinal transplantation. Clones were sequenced by immunoSEQ multiplex PCR, and TCRdb holds only the in-frame ones, with some missing. The table records approximately 90,000 clones, about 93% of them present only once. For these receptors, no antigen is known. This material consisted of unstimulated CD8+ T cells sorted from spleen or lymph node cells, taken before intestinal transplant. These receptors were collected from a human donor who received an intestinal transplant.

The chain links TRBV23-1 to TRBJ2-5; 9 nucleotides align to TRBD1. TRBV23-1 is noted as an ORF with a role that remains uncertain. V dropped 10 bases and J dropped 1; count of bases not matched to a gene: 13. The CDR3 is made up of 16 amino acids. CDR3 protein: CATKKPGTGTQETQYF. For the CDR3, the DNA is TGCGCCACCAAAAAACCCGGGACAGGGACCCAAGAGACCCAGTACTTC.

This clone was detected once. The chain is built from TRBV2 and TRBJ1-3; 9 bases align to TRBD1. V gave up 4 bases and J gave up 0 bases; unmatched junction bases: 7. Germline lookup yields CDR1 SNHLY and CDR2 FYNNEI. The CDR3 extends over 17 amino acids. CDR3 amino acids: CASSGSWGQGSGNTIYF. CDR3 sequence (DNA): TGTGCCAGCAGTGGGAGTTGGGGACAGGGCTCTGGAAACACCATATATTTT.

The genes are TRBV6-5 and TRBJ1-2, with a tentative D call TRBD1 (6 bases). The germline V gene has CDR1 MNHEY and CDR2 SVGAGI. V lost 6 bases, J lost 5 bases, and 16 bases lay in between. The CDR3 runs 14 residues. The CDR3, as DNA: TGTGCCAGCAGGACTCTGGACAGCTATTATGGCTACACCTTC. Translated, it gives CASRTLDSYYGYTF.

This clone has a single count. The chain couples TRBV14 to TRBJ1-2; D gene ambiguous. With 1 base removed from V and 5 bases from J, the gap between germline ends came to 8 bases. The CDR3 spans 13 residues. In germline, CDR1 is SGHDN, CDR2 FVKESK. The CDR3 sequence: CASSQGVMYGYTF. CDR3 coding DNA: TGTGCCAGCAGCCAAGGAGTTATGTATGGCTACACCTTC. The full variable domain, in which reference TRBV14 and TRBJ1-2 provide the parts outside the CDR3, is EAGVTQFPSHSVIEKGQTVTLRCDPISGHDNLYWYRRVMGKEIKFLLHFVKESKQDESGMPNNRFLAERTGGTYSTLKVQPAELEDSGVYFCASSQGVMYGYTFGSGTRLTVV.

The V and J genes are TRBV6-5 and TRBJ2-1; D possibly corresponds to TRBD2 (5 bases). Trimming took off 8 bases at V and 0 bases at J, with 14 bases between the two ends. The CDR3 contains 15 residues. CDR1 is MNHEY and CDR2 is SVGAGI in the germline V gene. The CDR3 region has the DNA TGTGCCAGCCTCGGGGAGTCCAGCTCCTACAATGAGCAGTTCTTC. As protein: CASLGESSSYNEQFF.

The chain combines TRBV5-6 with TRBJ1-2; the match to TRBD1 covers 9 bases. V lost 4 bases to trimming and J lost 4 bases; unmatched junction nucleotides: 8. The CDR3 has 15 amino acids. Germline V gene sequence: CDR1 SGHDT, CDR2 YYEEEE. The DNA for the CDR3 is TGTGCCAGCAGCCAAACCGGACAGGGGAGCTATGGCTACACCTTC. Amino acid sequence: CASSQTGQGSYGYTF.

V and J are TRBV13 and TRBJ1-6; unclear D gene. CDR3 length: 18 amino acids. V lost 0 bases to trimming and J lost 0 bases, with 12 bases between them. Per the germline V gene, CDR1 is PRHDT and CDR2 is FYEKMQ (reference sequence). The CDR3 nucleotides read TGTGCCAGCAGCTTAGGCCGGTTTATTAGCTCCTATAATTCACCCCTCCACTTT. Its protein product is CASSLGRFISSYNSPLHF. Full variable domain (rest looked up from reference TRBV13 and TRBJ1-6): AAGVIQSPRHLIKEKRETATLKCYPIPRHDTVYWYQQGPGQDPQFLISFYEKMQSDKGSIPDRFSAQQFSDYHSELNMSSLELGDSALYFCASSLGRFISSYNSPLHFGNGTRLTVT.

This chain connects TRBV10-3 to TRBJ2-7; D possibly corresponds to TRBD1 (5 bases). Trimming stripped 6 bases from V and 2 bases from J, with 11 bases between. The germline gives CDR1 ENHRY, CDR2 SYGVKD. This CDR3 is 13 amino acids long. The CDR3 sequence: CAISPQTAYEQYF. The DNA for the CDR3 is TGTGCCATCAGCCCCCAGACAGCCTACGAGCAGTACTTC.

This clone is a singleton in its sample. The chain uses TRBV7-2 and TRBJ2-7; 13 bases map to TRBD2. Germline CDR1 SGHTA, CDR2 FQGNSA. V lost 3 bases, J lost 0 bases, and 2 bases stayed unmatched. This CDR3 comprises 16 residues. The CDR3 coding sequence is TGTGCCAGCAGCTTGGGACTAGCGGGGCTCTCCTACGAGCAGTACTTC. Translated, it gives CASSLGLAGLSYEQYF. The entire variable domain, with the rest obtained from reference TRBV7-2 and TRBJ2-7, is as follows: GAGVSQSPSNKVTEKGKDVELRCDPISGHTALYWYRQSLGQGLEFLIYFQGNSAPDKSGLPSDRFSAERTGGSVSTLTIQRTQQEDSAVYLCASSLGLAGLSYEQYFGPGTRLTVT.

The rearrangement links TRBV30 to TRBJ1-2, with a weak D call TRBD1 (5 bases). Germline V lookup: CDR1 GTSNPN, CDR2 SVGIG (reference sequence). CDR3 length equals 10 residues. Trimming removed 5 bases from V and 7 bases from J, with 8 bases in between. CDR3 DNA sequence: TGTGCCTGGCAGGGCGCTGGCTACACCTTC. The encoded protein is CAWQGAGYTF.

The rearrangement links TRBV5-6 to TRBJ1-2; D may be TRBD1 (6 bases). The CDR3 length is 13 residues. Trimming took 4 bases from V and 8 from J, leaving 15 bases between them. Germline lookup yields CDR1 SGHDT and CDR2 YYEEEE. DNA for the CDR3: TGTGCCAGCAGCCCCGACAGGCAGGGAGGCTACACCTTC. This translates into CASSPDRQGGYTF.

This chain connects TRBV30 to TRBJ2-2; D is possibly TRBD1 (6 bases). CDR1 is GTSNPN, CDR2 SVGIG, per germline (reference sequence). This CDR3 has 13 amino acids. The V end lost 0 bases, the J end lost 6 bases, and 8 bases lay between the germline ends. The CDR3 here is CAWSVGAAGELFF. Here the CDR3 DNA reads TGTGCCTGGAGTGTGGGGGCGGCCGGGGAGCTGTTTTTT. The full variable domain, with the rest looked up from reference TRBV30 and TRBJ2-2, is SQTIHQWPATLVQPVGSPLSLECTVEGTSNPNLYWYRQAAGRGLQLLFYSVGIGQISSEVPQNLSASRPQDRQFILSSKKLLLSDSGFYLCAWSVGAAGELFFGEGSRLTVL.

The V call is TRBV6-1, the J call TRBJ1-1; the match to TRBD1 covers 7 bases. The CDR3 runs 14 residues. Germline lookup yields CDR1 MNHNS and CDR2 SASEGT. V shed 2 bases and J 5 bases; nucleotides not matched to a gene: 5. CDR3 sequence reads: CASSELRGLTEAFF. The DNA of the CDR3 is TGTGCCAGCAGTGAACTCAGGGGGTTGACTGAAGCTTTCTTT.

CDR3 loop: CFPGYYNSPLHF. The CDR3 DNA reads as TGTTTCCCCGGGTACTATAATTCACCCCTCCACTTT. V and J are TRBV19 and TRBJ1-6; D is ambiguous. The CDR3 is made up of 12 amino acids. The germline CDR1 and CDR2 sequences are LNHDA and SQIVND (reference sequence).

V is TRBV5-5 and J is TRBJ2-7, with TRBD1 as a possible D gene (5 bases). V dropped 0 bases and J dropped 7 bases, with 14 bases sitting between them. Germline lookup yields CDR1 SGHKS and CDR2 YYEKEE (reference sequence). The CDR3 has 14 residues. The CDR3 DNA reads as TGTGCCAGCAGCTTGGCCCCCCAGGGTGGGGAGCAGTACTTC. The encoded protein is CASSLAPQGGEQYF.

This rearrangement joins TRBV15 to TRBJ1-4, with 9 bases lining up with TRBD1. Germline values: CDR1 LNHNV, CDR2 YYDKDF (reference sequence). With V trimmed by 0 bases and J by 4 bases, 9 bases remained unmatched. The CDR3 spans 18 residues. The CDR3 region has the DNA TGTGCCACCAGCAGAGATCCCGGGACAGGGCCGCTTAATGAAAAACTGTTTTTT. It translates to CATSRDPGTGPLNEKLFF.

On this clone: This same CDR3 is encoded by further DNA sequences in the sample. The chain recombines TRBV30 with TRBJ1-1; perhaps TRBD1 as D (5 bases). Germline-derived CDR1 and CDR2 are GTSNPN and SVGIG (reference sequence). V was trimmed by 2 bases and J by 2 bases, leaving 9 bases between them. CDR3 size: 13 residues. CDR3 nucleotides: TGTGCCTGGAGTACGGGGGGAAACACTGAAGCTTTCTTT. It encodes CAWSTGGNTEAFF.

V usage is TRBV11-3 and J usage is TRBJ1-1; maybe TRBD1 (6 bases). The CDR3 is 17 amino acids. Germline CDR1 and CDR2: SGHNT and YENEEA. Trimming stripped 0 bases from V and 0 bases from J, with 14 bases between. The CDR3 region has the DNA TGTGCCAGCAGCTTAGAGGCGACAGGCACGATGAACACTGAAGCTTTCTTT. It translates to CASSLEATGTMNTEAFF.

V is TRBV19 and J is TRBJ1-1, with TRBD1 as a possible D gene (5 bases). Germline V gene sequence: CDR1 LNHDA, CDR2 SQIVND (reference sequence). The CDR3 is 13 amino acids. With 2 bases removed from V and 5 bases from J, the gap between germline ends came to 9 bases. CDR3 sequence (DNA): TGTGCCAGTAGTATAAACGGGGGTACTGAAGCTTTCTTT. It yields the protein CASSINGGTEAFF.

V is TRBV7-9 and J is TRBJ2-7; D might be TRBD1 (5 bases). Germline loops: CDR1 SEHNR, CDR2 FQNEAQ (reference sequence). The CDR3 totals 15 residues. Trimming stripped 4 bases from V and 1 base from J, with 14 bases between. CDR3 in amino acids: CASSSNQGSSYEQYF. In DNA form, the CDR3 reads TGTGCCAGCAGCTCGAATCAGGGTAGTTCCTACGAGCAGTACTTC.

V gene TRBV9 combines with J gene TRBJ1-2, with 10 bases aligning to TRBD1. The CDR3 length is 14 residues. The V segment lost 3 bases and the J segment 8 bases; nucleotides outside the gene matches: 7. Germline assignment: CDR1 SGDLS and CDR2 YYNGEE. CDR3 loop: CASSERQGAEGYTF. CDR3 nucleotide sequence: TGTGCCAGCAGCGAAAGACAGGGGGCAGAAGGCTACACCTTC.

The V gene is TRBV4-1, the J gene TRBJ1-2, with D maybe TRBD1 (5 bases). Germline V gives CDR1 MGHRA, CDR2 YSYEKL. The CDR3 is made up of 15 amino acids. Trimming left V 0 bases short and J 7 bases short, with 15 bases between. For the CDR3, the DNA is TGCGCCAGCAGCCAAGAGAGGCAGGGTTTGGCTGGCTACACCTTC. Protein: CASSQERQGLAGYTF.

This chain connects TRBV4-1 to TRBJ2-7; 9 bases are shared with TRBD2. The CDR3 spans 19 residues. Germline V gene lookup returns CDR1 MGHRA and CDR2 YSYEKL. Trimming at V came to 2 bases and at J to 2 bases, leaving 16 bases not matched to a gene. CDR3 bases: TGCGCCAGCAGCCAACCCGAGCCTTTCCTAGCGGGGTCCACCTACGAGCAGTACTTC. Translation: CASSQPEPFLAGSTYEQYF.

The chain recombines TRBV5-1 with TRBJ2-7, with 7 bases identical to TRBD1. The CDR3 is 14 residues long. V was pared by 3 bases and J by 0 bases, with 3 bases of the junction left unmatched. Germline values: CDR1 SGHRS, CDR2 YFSETQ. CDR3: CASSSGQFSYEQYF. CDR3 coding DNA: TGCGCCAGCAGCTCGGGACAGTTCTCCTACGAGCAGTACTTC.